This T cell receptor beta chain stems from a study of T-cell memory formation after mild COVID-19. The study, taken as a whole, reports: Pre-infection memory harbored some responding clones, suggesting cross-reactive memory joined. Later expanders leaned CD4+, whereas day 15 to 85 contracting clones were balanced CD4/CD8. Unconfirmed was the SARS-CoV-2 specificity of second-wave clones that peaked on day 37.

As to this clonotype: The antigen is undetermined.

V lost 5 bases and J 0 bases, leaving 11 bases between the germline ends. The germline CDR1 and CDR2 sequences are SGHVS and FNYEAQ. CDR3 length: 14 amino acids. After 5'RACE with constant-segment primers, TCR alpha and TCR beta cDNA libraries carrying sample barcodes and UMIs were obtained. MiXCR, run by TCRdb on the 5' RACE reads, gives a single entry per CDR3 protein. Found here are roughly 550,000 distinct CDR3 sequences, 20% of them singletons; the top ten hold 12%. V usage is TRBV7-6 and J usage is TRBJ2-7, with D perhaps matching TRBD1 (5 bases). The sample comprised PBMCs or a T cell subset sorted from them (not recorded which). This sequence originates from an adult woman who had mild COVID-19 (a few samples of this study predate the infection). Cell type and time point are not known. CDR3 DNA sequence: TGTGCCAGCAGCCTACAGGAGTACTCCTACGAGCAGTACTTC. This sequence encodes CASSLQEYSYEQYF.